A single sample gave rise to the 6 T cell receptor beta chains below, sequenced in a study of blood T cells in healthy people across ages. A second about 6 to 12 cycle PCR used barcoded and J-beta primers. One entry per CDR3 protein results from TCRdb running MiXCR on the 5' RACE reads. The repertoire holds roughly 1,800,000 distinct CDR3 sequences, with 49% as singletons. The sequenced material came from blood. The receptors were sampled from a woman aged 40 to 50 in good health.

This clonotype appeared a few times. The J gene is TRBJ1-2, the V gene TRBV6-5, with D possibly TRBD1 on 5 matching bases. This CDR3 is built from 17 residues. Germline V gives CDR1 MNHEY, CDR2 SVGAGI. The V gene lost 0 bases and the J gene lost 3 bases, with 17 bases spanning the gap. The CDR3 bases are TGTGCCAGCAGTTACTCGGTGCCAACCGGGACGGACTATGGCTACACCTTC. This encodes CASSYSVPTGTDYGYTF.

This clonotype was detected a few times. The chain has TRBV5-1 and TRBJ2-5; D not certain. The CDR3 consists of 15 residues. CDR1 is SGHRS and CDR2 is YFSETQ in the germline V gene. The V end lost 4 bases, the J end lost 5 bases, and 18 bases lay between the germline ends. CDR3 protein: CASSTPYEVGETQYF. CDR3 sequence (DNA): TGCGCCAGCAGCACCCCCTACGAGGTTGGGGAGACCCAGTACTTC.

The rearrangement joins TRBV7-8 to TRBJ1-2; D call uncertain. V was cut by 4 bases and J by 8 bases, with 8 bases left in between. The CDR3 is made up of 11 amino acids. Germline V gives CDR1 SGHVS, CDR2 FQNEAQ. Here the CDR3 DNA reads TGTGCCAGCAGCTGGATGGGCGGCTACACCTTC. Amino acid sequence: CASSWMGGYTF.

This clonotype turned up a few times. The CDR3 spells CASSLNIGTGDNGYTF. In nucleotides, the CDR3 is TGTGCCAGCAGTTTAAATATCGGGACAGGGGATAATGGCTACACCTTC. The chain couples TRBV27 to TRBJ1-2, with TRBD1 matching over 10 bases. The V gene end was trimmed by 2 bases and the J gene end by 6 bases; junction bases not matched to a gene: 9. Germline CDR1 and CDR2: MNHEY and SMNVEV (reference sequence). The CDR3 extends over 16 amino acids.

This clonotype was observed a few times. This sequence joins TRBV7-9 and TRBJ2-7; TRBD2 agrees at 9 bases. The better agreement between TRBJ2-5 and the DNA end casts doubt on the J call. This CDR3 has 15 amino acids. From germline, CDR1 is SEHNR and CDR2 FQNEAQ (reference sequence). The CDR3 DNA sequence: TGTGCCAGCAGCGTTAGCGGGGGACCCCTCGAGACCCAGTACTTC. It is translated as CASSVSGGPLETQYF.

The chain combines TRBV4-2 with TRBJ1-2; 9 bases map to TRBD1. V lost 2 bases, J lost 3 bases, and 10 bases stayed unmatched. Per germline, CDR1 LGHNA and CDR2 YNFKEQ. This CDR3 region has 17 residues. DNA of the CDR3: TGTGCCAGCAGCCAACGGGCCACGGGACAGGGTGACTATGGCTACACCTTC. Translated: CASSQRATGQGDYGYTF.